This T cell receptor (beta chain) was captured by sequencing in a study of neoadjuvant nivolumab and ipilimumab in lung cancer. Turning to this clone: Antigen unknown.

General observations from the study: Resected tumors had greater TCR richness and clonality than uninvolved lung.

Data came from immunoSEQ multiplex PCR; TCRdb stores just in-frame clones and leaves some out. Here the sample spans some 29,000 clones, nearly 85% being singletons. Trimming pared 4 bases from V and 2 bases from J, leaving 10 bases between. This CDR3 region has 14 residues. Germline lookup yields CDR1 SNHLY and CDR2 FYNNEI. The chain recombines TRBV2 with TRBJ2-3; D unclear. The receptor was derived from an adult with non-small cell lung cancer. This specimen consisted of tumor tissue, obtained after neoadjuvant nivolumab, alone or with ipilimumab, at or shortly before surgery. The CDR3 bases are TGTGCCAGCAGTGTGAGACTTACCACAGATACGCAGTATTTT. Translated: CASSVRLTTDTQYF.